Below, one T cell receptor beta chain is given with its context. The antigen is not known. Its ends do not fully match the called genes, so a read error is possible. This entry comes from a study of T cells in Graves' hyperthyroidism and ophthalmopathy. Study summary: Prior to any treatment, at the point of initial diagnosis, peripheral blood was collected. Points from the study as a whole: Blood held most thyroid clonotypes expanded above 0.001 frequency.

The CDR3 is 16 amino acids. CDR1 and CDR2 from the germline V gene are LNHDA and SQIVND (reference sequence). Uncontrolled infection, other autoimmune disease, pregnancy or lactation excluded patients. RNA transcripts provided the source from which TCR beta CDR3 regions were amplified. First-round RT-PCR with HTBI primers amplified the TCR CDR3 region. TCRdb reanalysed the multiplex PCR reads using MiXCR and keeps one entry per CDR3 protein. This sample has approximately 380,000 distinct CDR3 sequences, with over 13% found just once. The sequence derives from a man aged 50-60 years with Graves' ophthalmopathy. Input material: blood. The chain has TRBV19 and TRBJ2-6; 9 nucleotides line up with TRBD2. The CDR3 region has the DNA TGTGACAGTAGTTATAGCGGGAGCCCTGGGGCCAACGTCCTGACTTTC. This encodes CDSSYSGSPGANVLTF.